This TCR beta chain was sequenced for a study of T cell repertoires in cytomegalovirus infection. Study at large: It was recently identified HLA-C-restricted and well-studied HLA-B-restricted CMV epitopes that the study used. In public TCR beta signatures, there were indications of both CMV infection and matching HLA type. Study-level points and caveats: Of the TCR beta families, the public ones yielded a cumulative frequency that identified carriers of CMV plus the relevant HLA.

This clonotype turned up a few times. What it binds is not known. MiXCR was run by TCRdb on the reads, yielding one entry per CDR3 protein. Altogether fewer than 950,000 distinct CDR3 sequences are present, 32% being singletons, with the ten largest covering 12%. Trimming cost V 4 bases and J 0 bases; bases outside gene matches: 0. CDR3 length equals 15 residues. Germline V lookup: CDR1 SEHNR, CDR2 FQNEAQ (reference sequence). Material: cultured CD8+ T cells from PBMCs, obtained from culture after CMV antigen stimulation. This rearrangement joins TRBV7-9 to TRBJ2-2; 9 bases match TRBD1. The TCR sequence derives from a human donor in good health (CMV status not recorded). Some clones in this sample may be carry-over from other donors' samples. The CDR3 here is CASSWDRANTGELFF. CDR3 DNA: TGTGCCAGCAGCTGGGACAGGGCGAACACCGGGGAGCTGTTTTTT.